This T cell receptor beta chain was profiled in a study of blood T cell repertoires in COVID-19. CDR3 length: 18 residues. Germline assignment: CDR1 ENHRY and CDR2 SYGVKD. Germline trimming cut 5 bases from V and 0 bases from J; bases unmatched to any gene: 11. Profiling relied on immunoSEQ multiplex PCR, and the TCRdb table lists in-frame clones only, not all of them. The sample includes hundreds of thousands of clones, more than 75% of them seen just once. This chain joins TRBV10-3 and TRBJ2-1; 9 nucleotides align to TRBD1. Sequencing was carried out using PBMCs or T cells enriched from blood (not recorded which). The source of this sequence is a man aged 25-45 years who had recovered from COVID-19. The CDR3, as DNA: TGTGCCATCAGTCAACAGGGGGCGAGGGACATCTCCTACAATGAGCAGTTCTTC. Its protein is CAISQQGARDISYNEQFF.